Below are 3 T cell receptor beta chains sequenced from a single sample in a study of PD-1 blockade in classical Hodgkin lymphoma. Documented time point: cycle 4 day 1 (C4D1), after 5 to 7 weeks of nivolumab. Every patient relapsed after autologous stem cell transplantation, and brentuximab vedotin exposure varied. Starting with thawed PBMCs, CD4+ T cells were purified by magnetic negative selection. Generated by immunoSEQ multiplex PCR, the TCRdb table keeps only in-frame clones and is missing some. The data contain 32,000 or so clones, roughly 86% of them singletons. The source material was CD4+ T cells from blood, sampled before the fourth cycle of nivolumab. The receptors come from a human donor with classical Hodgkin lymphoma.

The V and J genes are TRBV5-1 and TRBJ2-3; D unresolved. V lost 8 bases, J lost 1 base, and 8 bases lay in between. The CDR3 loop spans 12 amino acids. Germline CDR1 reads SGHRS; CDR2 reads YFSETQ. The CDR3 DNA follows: TGCGCCAGTGGACCGGGCACAGATACGCAGTATTTT. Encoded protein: CASGPGTDTQYF.

CDR3 loop: CASSEMGQGAGETQYF. CDR3 bases: TGTGCCAGCAGTGAAATGGGACAGGGGGCTGGGGAGACCCAGTACTTC. J is TRBJ2-5 and V is TRBV2; 12 nucleotides agree with TRBD1. There are 16 residues in the CDR3. The V and J ends lost 2 bases and 5 bases, in that order; junction bases with no gene match: 6. CDR1 SNHLY and CDR2 FYNNEI come from the germline V gene. Full variable domain (remainder filled in from reference TRBV2 and TRBJ2-5): EPEVTQTPSHQVTQMGQEVILRCVPISNHLYFYWYRQILGQKVEFLVSFYNNEISEKSEIFDDQFSVERPDGSNFTLKIRSTKLEDSAMYFCASSEMGQGAGETQYFGPGTRLLVL.

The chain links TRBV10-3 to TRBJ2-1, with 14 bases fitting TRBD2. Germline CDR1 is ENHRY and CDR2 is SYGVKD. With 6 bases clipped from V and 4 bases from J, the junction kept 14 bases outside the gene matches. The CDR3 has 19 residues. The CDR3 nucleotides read TGTGCCATCAGCCCGACTAGCGGGGGGGCCACGAATCGTTACAATGAGCAGTTCTTC. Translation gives CAISPTSGGATNRYNEQFF.